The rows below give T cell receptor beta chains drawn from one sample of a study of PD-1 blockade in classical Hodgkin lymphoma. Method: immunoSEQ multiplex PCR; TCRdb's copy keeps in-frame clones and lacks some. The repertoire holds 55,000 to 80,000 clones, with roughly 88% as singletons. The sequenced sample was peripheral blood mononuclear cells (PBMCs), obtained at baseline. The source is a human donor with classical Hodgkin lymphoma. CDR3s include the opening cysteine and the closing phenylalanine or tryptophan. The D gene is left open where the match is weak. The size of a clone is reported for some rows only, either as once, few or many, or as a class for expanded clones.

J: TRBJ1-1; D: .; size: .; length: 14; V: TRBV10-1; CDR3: CASSPGRLNTEAFF; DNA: TGCGCCAGCAGCCCCGGACGACTGAACACTGAAGCTTTCTTT
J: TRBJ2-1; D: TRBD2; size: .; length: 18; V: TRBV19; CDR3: CASNNPKKRGSSYNEQFF; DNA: TGTGCCAGTAATAACCCTAAAAAGCGGGGGAGCTCCTACAATGAGCAGTTCTTC
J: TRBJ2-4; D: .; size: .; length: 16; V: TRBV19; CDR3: CASSIGAMRAKNIQYF; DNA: TGTGCCAGTAGTATTGGAGCGATGCGCGCCAAAAACATTCAGTACTTC
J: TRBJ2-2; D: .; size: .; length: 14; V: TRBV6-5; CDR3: CASRSPWNPGELFF; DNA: TGTGCCAGCAGGTCGCCCTGGAATCCCGGGGAGCTGTTTTTT
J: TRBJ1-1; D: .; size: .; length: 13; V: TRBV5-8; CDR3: CASSSSGPWEAFF; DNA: TGTGCCAGCAGCTCATCCGGGCCATGGGAAGCTTTCTTT
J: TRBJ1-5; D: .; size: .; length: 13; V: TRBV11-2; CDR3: CASSFLSNQPQHF; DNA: TGTGCCAGCAGCTTCCTTAGCAATCAGCCCCAGCATTTT
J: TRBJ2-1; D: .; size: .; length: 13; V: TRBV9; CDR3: CASSVGSGTAEFF; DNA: .
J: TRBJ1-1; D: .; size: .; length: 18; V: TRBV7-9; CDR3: CASSFRHWGRRGQTEAFF; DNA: TGTGCCAGCAGTTTTCGTCACTGGGGTCGCCGGGGGCAAACTGAAGCTTTCTTT
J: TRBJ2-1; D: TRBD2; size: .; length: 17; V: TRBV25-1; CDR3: CASSNLAGGGAGDEQFF; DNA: TGTGCCAGCAGTAACTTAGCTGGCGGGGGGGCCGGAGATGAGCAGTTCTTC
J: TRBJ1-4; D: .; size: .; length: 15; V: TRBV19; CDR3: CASSIKGTTNEKLFF; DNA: TGTGCCAGTAGTATAAAGGGAACAACTAATGAAAAACTGTTTTTT
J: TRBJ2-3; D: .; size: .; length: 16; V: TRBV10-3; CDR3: CAISESGLVLTDTQYF; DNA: TGTGCCATCAGTGAGTCGGGCCTAGTCCTCACAGATACGCAGTATTTT
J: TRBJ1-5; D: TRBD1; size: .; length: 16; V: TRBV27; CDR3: CASSPWTGSFGQPQHF; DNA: TGTGCCAGCAGCCCTTGGACAGGGTCCTTCGGTCAGCCCCAGCATTTT
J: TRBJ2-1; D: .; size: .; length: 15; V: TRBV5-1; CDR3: CASSLAGDPYNEQFF; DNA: TGCGCCAGCAGCTTGGCGGGGGACCCCTACAATGAGCAGTTCTTC
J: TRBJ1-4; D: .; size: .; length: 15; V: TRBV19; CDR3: CASSTLAGSNEKLFF; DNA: TGTGCCAGTAGTACCTTGGCGGGATCTAATGAAAAACTGTTTTTT
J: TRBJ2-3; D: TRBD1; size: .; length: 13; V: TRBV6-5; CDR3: CASSRTGKDTQYF; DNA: TGTGCCAGCAGCAGGACAGGGAAAGATACGCAGTATTTT
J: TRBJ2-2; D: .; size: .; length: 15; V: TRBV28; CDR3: CASSQRTVQTWELFF; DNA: TGTGCCAGCAGTCAAAGGACAGTACAGACCTGGGAGCTGTTTTTT
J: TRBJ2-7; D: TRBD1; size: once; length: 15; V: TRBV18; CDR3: CASSLQYRGLYEQYF; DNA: TGTGCCAGCTCTCTCCAATACAGGGGGCTTTACGAGCAGTACTTC
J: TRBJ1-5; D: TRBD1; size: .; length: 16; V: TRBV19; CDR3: CASSIASGQGRQPQHF; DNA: TGTGCCAGTAGTATAGCCTCGGGACAGGGTAGACAGCCCCAGCATTTT
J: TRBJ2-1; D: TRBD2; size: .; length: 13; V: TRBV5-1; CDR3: CASSLAGGYEQFF; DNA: TGCGCCAGCAGCTTGGCCGGGGGGTACGAGCAGTTCTTC
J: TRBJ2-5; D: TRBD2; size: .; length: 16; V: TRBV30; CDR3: CAWSEGLAGVGETQYF; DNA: TGTGCCTGGAGTGAGGGACTAGCGGGGGTGGGGGAGACCCAGTACTTC